The subject of this entry is one TCR beta chain. Its antigen is currently not known. No clone much larger than this one lies a single base away; base qualities are absent. Each clonotype received, on average, 10x coverage in deep resolution sequencing performed on a MiSeq, where the target depth lay between 1 in 1 million and 1 in 200,000 T cells. The immunoSEQ hsTCRB Kit was used to generate the TCR beta libraries. Processing in the source paper ran as follows. ImmunoSEQ Data Assistant and ImmunoSEQ Analyzer were used for data analysis, and V, D and J genes were assigned according to IMGT definitions. Clonality, which ranges from 0 to 1, was calculated as one minus the normalized Shannon entropy of productive rearrangement frequencies. Only overrepresented clonotypes making up at least 0.05% of the repertoire of each patient were included in the public clonotype analysis. About a dozen repertoires from age-matched healthy donors, obtained from immuneACCESS, served as clonality controls. Not all clones reach the TCRdb copy of this immuneACCESS table, which keeps in-frame sequences only. Checked studies attribute under half of the gap to unresolved V genes and leave the rest unexplained. V, J and clone size are taken as reported in that table, and D and trimming were inferred from the DNA itself. In this sample the table shows approximately 280,000 clones, about 72% of which occur a single time. The ten largest clones capture 5.6% of the sample.

The sample is drawn from a study of cytotoxic CD8 clonotypes in ibrutinib-treated CLL (dated by TCRdb to about 2021). In the study overall: In this cohort, some 14 patients were treatment-naive and roughly 10 were relapsed/refractory, while about 18 had unmutated IGHV. Responses were partial in roughly 24 patients and complete in 2; after median approximately 67 months follow-up, approximately 15 stayed in remission and about twelve progressed. Samples at response were collected after a median of 12 months of treatment, with a range of about 6 to 36 months. On average, each sample yielded 255,043 productive templates and 94,082 productive rearrangements. Of the roughly 90 participants in the trial, about two dozen had longitudinal samples available. Cryopreserved peripheral blood mononuclear cells were collected at three points: before therapy, at response, and at either sustained remission or disease progression. All remission and progressive disease samples were collected while patients were still receiving ibrutinib.

CDR1 is given as SQVTM and CDR2 as ANQGSEA, both from the germline V gene. The germline ends are 12 bases apart after V is trimmed by 3 bases and J by 5 bases. Including the terminal cysteine and phenylalanine, the CDR3 comprises 13 residues. Only CDR3 DNA is held: 39 bases, read in frame from base 1. The investigation overall reported the following: Clonality increased at ibrutinib response, stayed stable in sustained remission, and fell back toward baseline at progression. Public clonotypes were rare and either shrank or stayed stable during treatment, and the rise in clonality at ibrutinib response reflected expansion of private clonotypes. Sampling times were not matched between patients in sustained remission and patients whose disease was progressing, and lymph node repertoires were not examined. Baseline clonality was found to be higher than that of age-matched healthy donors and was strongly correlated with circulating CD8+ T-cell counts.

What this sample's time point label stands for: progressive disease on ibrutinib. For TCR beta library preparation, 2 to 2.5 micrograms of genomic DNA were isolated from cryopreserved PBMCs. Longitudinal blood samples from CLL patients on ibrutinib monotherapy underwent high-throughput TCR beta sequencing. The patients were enrolled in a single-center, open-label phase 2 trial of ibrutinib monotherapy. The sequence came from a human donor with chronic lymphocytic leukemia. The source material was PBMCs, sampled at disease progression, from a patient treated with ibrutinib. The V and J segments used are TRBV29-1 and TRBJ2-3, and perhaps TRBD1 as D gene, on 6 matching bases. The CDR3 is CSVDKQGQDTQYF. The sequenced DNA: TGCAGCGTTGACAAACAGGGACAAGATACGCAGTATTTT.